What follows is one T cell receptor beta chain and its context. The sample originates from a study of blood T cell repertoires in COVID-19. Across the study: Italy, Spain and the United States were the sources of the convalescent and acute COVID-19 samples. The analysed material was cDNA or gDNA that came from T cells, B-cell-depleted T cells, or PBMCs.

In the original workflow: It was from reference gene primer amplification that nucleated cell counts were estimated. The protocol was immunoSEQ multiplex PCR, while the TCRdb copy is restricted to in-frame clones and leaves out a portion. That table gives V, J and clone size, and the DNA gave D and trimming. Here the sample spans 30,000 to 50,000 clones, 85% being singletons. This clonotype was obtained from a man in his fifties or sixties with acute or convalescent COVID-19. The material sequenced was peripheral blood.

In nucleotides, the CDR3 is TGTGCCAGCAGTTGGGCCGGGACAGGGGGCAGGGGGGAGCTGTTTTTT. Its translation is CASSWAGTGGRGELFF. The chain has TRBV2 and TRBJ2-2, with 12 positions matching TRBD1. V trimming: 5 bases; J trimming: 8 bases; junction bases outside the gene matches: 9. CDR1 SNHLY and CDR2 FYNNEI come from the germline V gene. This CDR3 region has 16 residues.